The clone carrying this TCR beta chain was recorded a few times. Antigen specificity is unknown. MiXCR, run by TCRdb on the 5' RACE reads, gives a single entry per CDR3 protein. The data contain about 60,000 distinct CDR3 sequences, roughly a tenth of them singletons. Germline V gene lookup returns CDR1 SGHTA and CDR2 FQGNSA. J lost 6 bases, V lost 1 base, and 4 bases had no gene match. CDR3 length: 15 amino acids. The sample comes from a study of early T cells in non-severe SARS-CoV-2 infection. Study results and limitations: VDJdb-based matching was biased toward anti-spike CD8 responses and missed private and CD4 specificities.

V and J are TRBV7-2 and TRBJ2-7, with 12 nucleotides matching TRBD2. The sequenced sample consisted of whole blood. The clonotype originates from an adult who was a healthcare worker with PCR-confirmed SARS-CoV-2 infection or an uninfected control (not recorded which). CDR3 sequence (DNA): TGTGCCAGCAGCTTAGGACTAGCGGGAGTAGGCGAGCAGTACTTC. Protein product: CASSLGLAGVGEQYF.